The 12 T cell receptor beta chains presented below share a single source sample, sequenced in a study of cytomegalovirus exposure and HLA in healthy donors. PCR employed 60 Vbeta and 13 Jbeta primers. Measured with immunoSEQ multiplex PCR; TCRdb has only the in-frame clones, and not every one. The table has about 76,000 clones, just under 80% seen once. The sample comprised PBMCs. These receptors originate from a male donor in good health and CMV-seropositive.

Here the CDR3 reads CASSRLAGRQETQYF. The CDR3 DNA follows: TGTGCCAGCTCTCGACTAGCGGGAAGGCAAGAGACCCAGTACTTC. The V and J genes are TRBV18 and TRBJ2-5, with TRBD2 matching 11 bases. Germline lookup yields CDR1 KGHSH and CDR2 LQKENI. There are 15 residues in the CDR3. Unmatched junction bases numbered 5, after V lost 6 bases and J lost 2 bases.

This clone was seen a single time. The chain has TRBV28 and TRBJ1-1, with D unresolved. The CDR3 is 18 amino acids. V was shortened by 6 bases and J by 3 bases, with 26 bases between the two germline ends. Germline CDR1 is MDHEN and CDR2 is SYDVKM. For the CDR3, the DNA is TGTGCCAGCAGGCCCCGAGATCCAGTTTCCCCGCGGGACACTGAAGCTTTCTTT. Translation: CASRPRDPVSPRDTEAFF.

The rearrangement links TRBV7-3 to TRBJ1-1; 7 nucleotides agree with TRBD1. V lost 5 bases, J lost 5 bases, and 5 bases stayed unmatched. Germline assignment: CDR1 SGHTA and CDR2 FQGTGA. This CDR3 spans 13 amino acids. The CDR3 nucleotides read TGTGCCAGCAGCCCGAGACAGGGTACTGAAGCTTTCTTT. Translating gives CASSPRQGTEAFF.

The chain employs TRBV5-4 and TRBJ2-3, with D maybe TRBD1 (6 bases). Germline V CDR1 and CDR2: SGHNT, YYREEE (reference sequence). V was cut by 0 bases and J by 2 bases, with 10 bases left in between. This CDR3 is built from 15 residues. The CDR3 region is CASSLGSGATDTQYF. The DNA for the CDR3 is TGTGCCAGCAGCTTGGGGTCAGGGGCCACAGATACGCAGTATTTT.

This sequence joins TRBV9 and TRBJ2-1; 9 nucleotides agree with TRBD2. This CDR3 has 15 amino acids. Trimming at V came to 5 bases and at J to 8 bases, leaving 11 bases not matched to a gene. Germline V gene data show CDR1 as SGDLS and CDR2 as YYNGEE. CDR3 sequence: CASSDGLAGPHEQFF. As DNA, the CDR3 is TGTGCCAGCAGTGACGGTCTAGCGGGACCCCATGAGCAGTTCTTC. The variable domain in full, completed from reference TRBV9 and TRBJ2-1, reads DSGVTQTPKHLITATGQRVTLRCSPRSGDLSVYWYQQSLDQGLQFLIQYYNGEERAKGNILERFSAQQFPDLHSELNLSSLELGDSALYFCASSDGLAGPHEQFFGPGTRLTVL.

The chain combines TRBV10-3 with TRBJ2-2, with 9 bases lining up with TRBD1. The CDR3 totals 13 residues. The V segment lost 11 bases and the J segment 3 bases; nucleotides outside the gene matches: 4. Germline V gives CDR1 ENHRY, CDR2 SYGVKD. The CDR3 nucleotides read TGTGCCTCCAGGACAGGGGACACCGGGGAGCTGTTTTTT. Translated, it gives CASRTGDTGELFF.

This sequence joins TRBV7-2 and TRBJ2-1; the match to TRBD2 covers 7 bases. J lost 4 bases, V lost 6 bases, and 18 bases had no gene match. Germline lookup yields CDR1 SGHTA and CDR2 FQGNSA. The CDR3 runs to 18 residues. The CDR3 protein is CASSEVGAGRGGYNEQFF. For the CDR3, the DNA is TGTGCCAGCAGTGAGGTTGGGGCGGGCCGCGGGGGTTACAATGAGCAGTTCTTC.

Here the CDR3 reads CASSSFTSGSYEQYF. CDR3 nucleotides: TGTGCCAGCAGCTCCTTTACTAGCGGCTCCTACGAGCAGTACTTC. This chain uses TRBV11-2 with TRBJ2-7, with TRBD2 identical over 8 bases. V shed 4 bases, J shed 0 bases, and the junction held 5 bases outside the gene matches. CDR1 and CDR2 (germline): SGHAT, FQNNGV. This CDR3 has 15 amino acids.

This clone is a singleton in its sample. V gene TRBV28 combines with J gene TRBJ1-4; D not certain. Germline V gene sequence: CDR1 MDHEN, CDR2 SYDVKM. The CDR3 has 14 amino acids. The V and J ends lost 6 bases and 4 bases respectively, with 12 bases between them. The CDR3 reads CASRTRRSNEKLFF. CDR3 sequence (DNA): TGTGCCAGCAGAACCCGGAGGAGTAATGAAAAACTGTTTTTT.

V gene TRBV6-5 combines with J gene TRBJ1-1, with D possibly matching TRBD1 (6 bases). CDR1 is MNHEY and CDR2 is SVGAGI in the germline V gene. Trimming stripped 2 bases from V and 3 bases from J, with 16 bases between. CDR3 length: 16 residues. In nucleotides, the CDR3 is TGTGCCAGCAGTTACCTCCCACAGGGCTTGGACACTGAAGCTTTCTTT. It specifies CASSYLPQGLDTEAFF.

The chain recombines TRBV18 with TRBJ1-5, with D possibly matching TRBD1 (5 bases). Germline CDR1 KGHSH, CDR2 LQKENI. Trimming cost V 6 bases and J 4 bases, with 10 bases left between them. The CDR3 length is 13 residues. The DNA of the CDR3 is TGTGCCAGCTCGTCTGACAGAAATCAGCCCCAGCATTTT. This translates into CASSSDRNQPQHF.

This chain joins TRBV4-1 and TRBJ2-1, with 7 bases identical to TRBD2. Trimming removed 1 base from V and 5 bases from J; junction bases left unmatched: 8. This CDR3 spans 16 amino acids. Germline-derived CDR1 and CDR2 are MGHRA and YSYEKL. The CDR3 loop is CASSQVHRAGNNEQFF. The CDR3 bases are TGCGCCAGCAGCCAAGTTCATCGAGCGGGAAACAATGAGCAGTTCTTC.